This T cell receptor (beta chain) comes out of a study of OX40 agonist ivuxolimab in advanced cancers. Study details: Ivuxolimab was administered intravenously to patients at 0.01 to 10 mg/kg every 2 weeks.

Whole-study findings and limits: In general, CD8+ T cells held more expanded clones than CD4+ did, on average. In the 0.1 to 3.0 mg/kg range, CD4+ and CD8+ blood T cells had expanded clonally by week 6.

Produced via immunoSEQ multiplex PCR; TCRdb's table is partial and in-frame only. The data hold about 70,000 clones, with around 90% observed a single time. Trimming removed 0 bases from V and 4 bases from J, with 16 bases in between. The CDR3 totals 16 residues. This clone was seen a single time. The antigen is undetermined. The source was CD4+ or CD8+ T cells sorted from blood, collected in a trial of the OX40 agonist ivuxolimab. The chain couples TRBV5-7 to TRBJ2-5; D is unclear. TRBV5-7 is an open reading frame, and its role is uncertain. The receptor was derived from an adult with an advanced solid tumor such as melanoma, head and neck, liver or kidney cancer. CDR3 DNA sequence: TGTGCCAGCAGCTTGGCCGAGTCTCTGGCGTCAGAGACCCAGTACTTC. Encoded protein: CASSLAESLASETQYF.